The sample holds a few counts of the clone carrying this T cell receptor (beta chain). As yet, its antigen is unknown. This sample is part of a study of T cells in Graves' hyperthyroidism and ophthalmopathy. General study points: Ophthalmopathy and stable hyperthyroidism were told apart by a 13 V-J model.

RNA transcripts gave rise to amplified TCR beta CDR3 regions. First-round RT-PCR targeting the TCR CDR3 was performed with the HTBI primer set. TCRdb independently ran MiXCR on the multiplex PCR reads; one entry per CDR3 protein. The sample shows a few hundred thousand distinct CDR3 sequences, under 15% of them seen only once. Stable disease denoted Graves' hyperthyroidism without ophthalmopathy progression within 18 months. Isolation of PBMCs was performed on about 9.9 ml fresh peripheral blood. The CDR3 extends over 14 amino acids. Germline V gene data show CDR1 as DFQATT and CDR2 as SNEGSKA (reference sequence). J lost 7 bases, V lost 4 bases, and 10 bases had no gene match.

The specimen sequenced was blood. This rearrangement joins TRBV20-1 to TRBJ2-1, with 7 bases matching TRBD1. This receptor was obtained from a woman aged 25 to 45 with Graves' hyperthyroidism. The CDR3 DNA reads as TGCAGTGCTACCAAGACAGGGAGTAGGAATGAGCAGTTCTTC. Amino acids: CSATKTGSRNEQFF.